The 18 T cell receptor beta chains presented below share a single source sample, sequenced in a study of early T cells in non-severe SARS-CoV-2 infection. One entry per CDR3 protein, called by TCRdb with MiXCR from the 5' RACE reads. The table shows approximately 70,000 distinct CDR3 sequences, with approximately 13% occurring only once. Sequenced sample: whole blood. The receptors shown here come from an adult who was a healthcare worker with PCR-confirmed SARS-CoV-2 infection or an uninfected control (not recorded which).

This clonotype was recorded many times. V usage is TRBV7-9 and J usage is TRBJ1-1; 7 bases align to TRBD1. With 4 bases clipped from V and 0 bases from J, the junction kept 5 bases outside the gene matches. This CDR3 contains 15 residues. Germline CDR1 reads SEHNR; CDR2 reads FQNEAQ (reference sequence). Here the CDR3 DNA reads TGTGCCAGCAGCTGGGGGGGACAGATGAACACTGAAGCTTTCTTT. The encoded protein is CASSWGGQMNTEAFF.

This clonotype has only a few counts. The chain joins TRBV7-2 to TRBJ1-2, with TRBD1 matching 9 bases. The CDR3 spans 16 residues. CDR1 is SGHTA and CDR2 is FQGNSA in the germline V gene. With V trimmed by 4 bases and J by 9 bases, 15 bases remained unmatched. CDR3 sequence reads: CASSSPTPGQGLRYTF. The CDR3 nucleotides are TGTGCCAGCAGCTCCCCCACACCGGGACAGGGATTACGCTACACCTTC. Using reference TRBV7-2 and TRBJ1-2 for the parts outside the CDR3, the full variable domain is GAGVSQSPSNKVTEKGKDVELRCDPISGHTALYWYRQSLGQGLEFLIYFQGNSAPDKSGLPSDRFSAERTGGSVSTLTIQRTQQEDSAVYLCASSSPTPGQGLRYTFGSGTRLTVV.

This clonotype showed up just a few times. The gene calls are TRBV9 and TRBJ2-2, with TRBD1 matching over 10 bases. Germline V gene sequence: CDR1 SGDLS, CDR2 YYNGEE. CDR3 length: 16 residues. After removal of 2 bases from V and 3 bases from J, the junction contained 4 bases not matched to a gene. DNA of the CDR3: TGTGCCAGCAGCGTCTTCGGGACAGGGGACACCGGGGAGCTGTTTTTT. Its translation: CASSVFGTGDTGELFF. Full variable domain (missing parts from reference TRBV9 and TRBJ2-2): DSGVTQTPKHLITATGQRVTLRCSPRSGDLSVYWYQQSLDQGLQFLIQYYNGEERAKGNILERFSAQQFPDLHSELNLSSLELGDSALYFCASSVFGTGDTGELFFGEGSRLTVL.

This chain connects TRBV2 to TRBJ1-2, with D possibly TRBD1 on 6 matching bases. Trimming left V 8 bases short and J 0 bases short, with 19 bases between. This CDR3 region has 16 residues. Germline assignment: CDR1 SNHLY and CDR2 FYNNEI. This CDR3 is CASGDQNRETNYGYTF. The CDR3 DNA follows: TGTGCCAGCGGGGACCAGAACAGGGAGACTAACTATGGCTACACCTTC.

In its sample, this clonotype was seen many times. The chain is built from TRBV2 and TRBJ2-1, with D possibly matching TRBD1 (6 bases). V was shortened by 7 bases and J by 3 bases, with 13 bases between the two germline ends. This CDR3 has 14 amino acids. Germline lookup yields CDR1 SNHLY and CDR2 FYNNEI. CDR3 protein: CASIGGFVYNEQFF. The CDR3 DNA follows: TGTGCCAGCATAGGGGGTTTTGTCTACAATGAGCAGTTCTTC.

The sample holds many counts of this clonotype. The chain employs TRBV20-1 and TRBJ1-6; 8 bases agree with TRBD1. Germline V gives CDR1 DFQATT, CDR2 SNEGSKA (reference sequence). With V trimmed by 1 base and J by 7 bases, 9 bases remained unmatched. This CDR3 region has 16 residues. As DNA, the CDR3 is TGCAGTGCTAGAGTTCCCCGACAGGGGTTGAATTCACCCCTCCACTTT. Translating gives CSARVPRQGLNSPLHF.

The table lists this clonotype with a few counts. This rearrangement joins TRBV28 to TRBJ2-7; D might be TRBD1 (6 bases). CDR1 and CDR2 from the germline V gene are MDHEN and SYDVKM. The CDR3 is made up of 13 amino acids. V was pared by 10 bases and J by 2 bases, with 15 bases between. CDR3 nucleotide sequence: TGTGCCACCAAAAGACAGGCGCCCTACGAGCAGTACTTC. It translates to CATKRQAPYEQYF.

This clonotype was seen a few times. The V and J genes are TRBV3-1 and TRBJ2-3; tentative D call: TRBD1 (6 bases). Trimming removed 4 bases at V and 5 bases at J, with 10 bases between. The length of the CDR3 is 13 residues. The germline V gene encodes CDR1 LGHDT and CDR2 YNNKEL (reference sequence). The CDR3 protein is CASSRRGGDTQYF. In nucleotides, the CDR3 is TGTGCCAGCAGCCGGCGAGGGGGAGATACGCAGTATTTT.

The CDR3 loop reads CASRGMDQYF. Here the CDR3 DNA reads TGTGCCAGCAGGGGGATGGATCAGTACTTC. The chain employs TRBV28 and TRBJ2-4, with D unresolved. Germline CDR1 and CDR2: MDHEN and SYDVKM. Trimming stripped 6 bases from V and 12 bases from J, with 9 bases between. This CDR3 is built from 10 residues.

The table lists this clonotype with a few counts. The junction and the germline gene differ at one end; a read error may be behind it. The chain recombines TRBV7-9 with TRBJ2-7, with D possibly TRBD1 on 6 matching bases. CDR3 length: 14 residues. Germline V gene lookup returns CDR1 SEHNR and CDR2 FQNEAQ (reference sequence). As DNA, the CDR3 is TGTGCCAGCAGCCTAGGGGGAGAGGGGGACGCCGTTATCTTC. Its translation is CASSLGGEGDAVIF.

In its sample, this clonotype was seen many times. The chain recombines TRBV5-1 with TRBJ2-1, with TRBD2 identical over 9 bases. CDR1 is SGHRS, CDR2 YFSETQ, per germline. CDR3 length: 11 amino acids. V trimming: 10 bases; J trimming: 7 bases; junction bases outside the gene matches: 3. CDR3 residues: CACAGGNEQFF. Here the CDR3 DNA reads TGCGCCTGCGCGGGGGGGAATGAGCAGTTCTTC.

This clonotype came up once. This chain connects TRBV5-5 to TRBJ1-6; no firm D call. Trimming removed 1 base at V and 5 bases at J, with 7 bases between. Germline lookup yields CDR1 SGHKS and CDR2 YYEKEE (reference sequence). The CDR3 has 14 amino acids. The CDR3 nucleotides read TGTGCCAGCAGCTTGTACGACAATAATTCACCCCTCCACTTT. Its protein product is CASSLYDNNSPLHF.

Only a few counts were recorded for this clonotype. The chain employs TRBV9 and TRBJ2-2; tentatively, D is TRBD1 (5 bases). The CDR3 totals 15 residues. Trimming left V 2 bases short and J 1 base short, with 9 bases between. The germline CDR1 and CDR2 sequences are SGDLS and YYNGEE. CDR3 in amino acids: CASSVSDKNTGELFF. The CDR3 DNA follows: TGTGCCAGCAGCGTTTCGGACAAGAACACCGGGGAGCTGTTTTTT.

The chain joins TRBV12-3 or TRBV12-4 to TRBJ1-4; D uncertain. This CDR3 contains 11 residues. The ends were cut back, 5 bases at V and 6 bases at J, with 4 bases in the middle. The CDR3 region has the DNA TGTGCCAGCAGTGATTATGAAAAACTGTTTTTT. Translating gives CASSDYEKLFF.

This clonotype was picked up a small number of times. This sequence joins TRBV5-6 and TRBJ2-1; maybe TRBD1 (5 bases). CDR3 size: 15 residues. V lost 1 base, J lost 6 bases, and 14 bases lay in between. The germline gives CDR1 SGHDT, CDR2 YYEEEE. This CDR3 is CASSLFAGHSNEQFF. In DNA, the CDR3 is TGTGCCAGCAGCTTGTTCGCAGGGCACAGCAATGAGCAGTTCTTC.

V gene TRBV3-1 combines with J gene TRBJ2-7, with TRBD2 identical over 11 bases. Germline lookup yields CDR1 LGHDT and CDR2 YNNKEL (reference sequence). CDR3 length equals 15 residues. The ends lost 2 bases at V and 5 bases at J; junction bases unmatched: 5. The CDR3 is CASSQTSGGVNEQYF. CDR3 DNA: TGTGCCAGCAGCCAAACTAGCGGGGGAGTAAACGAGCAGTACTTC.

In this sample, this clonotype turned up many times. V usage is TRBV20-1 and J usage is TRBJ2-7, with TRBD1 identical over 8 bases. The CDR3 extends over 13 amino acids. Germline V CDR1 and CDR2: DFQATT, SNEGSKA (reference sequence). The V and J ends lost 5 bases and 4 bases, in that order; junction bases with no gene match: 7. In nucleotides, the CDR3 is TGCAGTGCTGCGACAGGGGATAGGTACGAGCAGTACTTC. Translating it yields CSAATGDRYEQYF.

The V call is TRBV29-1, the J call TRBJ1-1; a possible D gene is TRBD1 (6 bases). From germline, CDR1 is SQVTM and CDR2 ANQGSEA. V was shortened by 5 bases and J by 7 bases, with 14 bases between the two germline ends. This CDR3 contains 12 residues. In DNA form, the CDR3 reads TGCAGCGTTCGCTTCAGGGGTGGTGAAGCTTTCTTT. Its translation: CSVRFRGGEAFF.